There are a few counts of the clone carrying this T cell receptor (beta chain). This entry belongs to a study of early T cells in non-severe SARS-CoV-2 infection. MiXCR, run by TCRdb on the 5' RACE reads, gives a single entry per CDR3 protein. Among some 97,000 distinct CDR3 sequences listed, approximately 11% were seen once. The length of the CDR3 is 16 residues. Trimming pared 0 bases from V and 3 bases from J, leaving 13 bases between. Germline V gives CDR1 MGHRA, CDR2 YSYEKL. The V and J genes are TRBV4-1 and TRBJ2-3, with TRBD2 as a possible D gene (6 bases). Sequencing was performed on whole blood, taken at baseline. This TCR was sampled from an adult who was a healthcare worker with PCR-confirmed SARS-CoV-2 infection or an uninfected control (not recorded which). Written as DNA, the CDR3 is TGCGCCAGCAGCCAAGATGGCCAGCGGGCGACAGATACGCAGTATTTT. As protein: CASSQDGQRATDTQYF.